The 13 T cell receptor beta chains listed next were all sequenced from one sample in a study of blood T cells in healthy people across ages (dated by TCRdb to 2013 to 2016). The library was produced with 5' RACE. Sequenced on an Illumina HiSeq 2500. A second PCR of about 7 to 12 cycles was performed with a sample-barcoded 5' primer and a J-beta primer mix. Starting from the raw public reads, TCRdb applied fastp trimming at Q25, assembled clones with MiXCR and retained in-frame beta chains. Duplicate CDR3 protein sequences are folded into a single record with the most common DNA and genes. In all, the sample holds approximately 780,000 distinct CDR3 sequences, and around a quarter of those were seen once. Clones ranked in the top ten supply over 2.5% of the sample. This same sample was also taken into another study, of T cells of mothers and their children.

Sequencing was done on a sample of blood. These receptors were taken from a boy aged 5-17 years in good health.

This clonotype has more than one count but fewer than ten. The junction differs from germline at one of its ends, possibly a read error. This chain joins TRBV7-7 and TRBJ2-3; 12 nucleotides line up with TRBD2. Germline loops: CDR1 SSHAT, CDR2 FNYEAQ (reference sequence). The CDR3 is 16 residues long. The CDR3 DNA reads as TGTGCTAGCAGCCCGACTAGCGGGGGCCCCCAAGATACGCAGTATTTT. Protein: CASSPTSGGPQDTQYF.

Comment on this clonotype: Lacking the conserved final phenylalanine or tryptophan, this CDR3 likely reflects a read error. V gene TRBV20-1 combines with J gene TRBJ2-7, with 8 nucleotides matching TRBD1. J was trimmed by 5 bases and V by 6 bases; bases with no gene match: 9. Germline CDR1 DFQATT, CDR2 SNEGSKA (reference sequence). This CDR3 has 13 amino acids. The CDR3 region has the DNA TGCAGTGCAGATGGACAGGGTGTACACGAGCAGTACTCC. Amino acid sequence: CSADGQGVHEQYS.

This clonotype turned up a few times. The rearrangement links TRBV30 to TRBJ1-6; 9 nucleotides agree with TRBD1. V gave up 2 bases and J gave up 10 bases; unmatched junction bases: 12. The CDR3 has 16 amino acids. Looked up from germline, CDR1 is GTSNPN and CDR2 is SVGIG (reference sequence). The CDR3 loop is CAWSLIRTGVGSPLHF. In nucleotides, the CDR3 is TGTGCCTGGAGTTTAATCAGGACAGGGGTAGGATCACCCCTCCACTTT.

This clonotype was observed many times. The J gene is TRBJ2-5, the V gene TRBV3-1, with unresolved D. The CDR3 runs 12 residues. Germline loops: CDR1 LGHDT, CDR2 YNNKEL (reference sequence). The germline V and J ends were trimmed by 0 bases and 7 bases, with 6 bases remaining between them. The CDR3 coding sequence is TGTGCCAGCAGCCAAGATCCTGGGACCCAGTACTTC. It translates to CASSQDPGTQYF.

The CDR3 loop reads CASRLSAPYEQYF. The CDR3 coding sequence is TGTGCCAGCAGGTTGTCGGCTCCCTACGAGCAGTACTTC. The V call is TRBV6-2 or TRBV6-3, the J call TRBJ2-7, with unresolved D. The CDR3 loop spans 13 amino acids. Germline assignment: CDR1 MNHEY and CDR2 SVGEGT. With 6 bases removed from V and 2 bases from J, the gap between germline ends came to 11 bases.

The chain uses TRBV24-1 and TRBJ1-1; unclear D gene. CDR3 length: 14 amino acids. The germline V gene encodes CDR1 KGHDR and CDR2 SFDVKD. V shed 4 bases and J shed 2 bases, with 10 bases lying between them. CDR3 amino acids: CATSDARANTEAFF. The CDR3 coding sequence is TGTGCCACCAGTGACGCCCGGGCCAACACTGAAGCTTTCTTT.

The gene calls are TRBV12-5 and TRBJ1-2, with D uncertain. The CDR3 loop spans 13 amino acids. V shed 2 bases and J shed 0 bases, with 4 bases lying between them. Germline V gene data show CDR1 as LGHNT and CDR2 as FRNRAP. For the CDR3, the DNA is TGTGCTAGTGGTTTGTCCGCTAACTATGGCTACACCTTC. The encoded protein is CASGLSANYGYTF. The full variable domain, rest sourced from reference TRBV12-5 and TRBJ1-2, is DARVTQTPRHKVTEMGQEVTMRCQPILGHNTVFWYRQTMMQGLELLAYFRNRAPLDDSGMPKDRFSAEMPDATLATLKIQPSEPRDSAVYFCASGLSANYGYTFGSGTRLTVV.

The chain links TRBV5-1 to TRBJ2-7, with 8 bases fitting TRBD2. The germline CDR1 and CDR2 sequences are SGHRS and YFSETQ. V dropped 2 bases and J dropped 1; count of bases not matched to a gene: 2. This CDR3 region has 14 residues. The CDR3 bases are TGCGCCAGCAGCTTCGGACTAGCTTCCTACGAGCAGTACTTC. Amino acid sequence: CASSFGLASYEQYF.

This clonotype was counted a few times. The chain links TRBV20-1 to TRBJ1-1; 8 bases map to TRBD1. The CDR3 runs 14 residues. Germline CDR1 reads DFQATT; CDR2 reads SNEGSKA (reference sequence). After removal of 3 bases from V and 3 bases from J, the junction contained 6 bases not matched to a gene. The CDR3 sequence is CSARRTGYDTEAFF. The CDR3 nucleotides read TGCAGTGCTAGGAGGACAGGGTACGACACTGAAGCTTTCTTT.

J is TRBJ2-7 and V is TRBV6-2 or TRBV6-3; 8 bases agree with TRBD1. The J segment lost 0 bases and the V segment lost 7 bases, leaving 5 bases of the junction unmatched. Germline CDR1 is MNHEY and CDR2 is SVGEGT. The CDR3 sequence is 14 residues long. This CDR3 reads CASTDRASSYEQYF. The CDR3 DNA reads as TGTGCCAGCACGGACAGGGCGAGCTCCTACGAGCAGTACTTC.

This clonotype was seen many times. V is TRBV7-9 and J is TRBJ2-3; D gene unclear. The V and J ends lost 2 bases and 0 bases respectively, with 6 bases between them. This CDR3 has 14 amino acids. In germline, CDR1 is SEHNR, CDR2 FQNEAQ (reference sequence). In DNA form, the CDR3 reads TGTGCCAGCAGCTTAAGTTCTAGCACAGATACGCAGTATTTT. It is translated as CASSLSSSTDTQYF. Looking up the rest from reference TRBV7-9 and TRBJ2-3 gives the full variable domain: DTGVSQNPRHKITKRGQNVTFRCDPISEHNRLYWYRQTLGQGPEFLTYFQNEAQLEKSRLLSDRFSAERPKGSFSTLEIQRTEQGDSAMYLCASSLSSSTDTQYFGPGTRLTVL.

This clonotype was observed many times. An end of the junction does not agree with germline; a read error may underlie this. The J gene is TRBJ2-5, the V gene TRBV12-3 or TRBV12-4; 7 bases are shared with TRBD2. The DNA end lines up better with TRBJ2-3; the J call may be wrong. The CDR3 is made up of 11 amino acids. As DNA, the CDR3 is TGCGCCAGCAGCTCGGGGGGTACGCAGTATTTT. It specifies CASSSGGTQYF.

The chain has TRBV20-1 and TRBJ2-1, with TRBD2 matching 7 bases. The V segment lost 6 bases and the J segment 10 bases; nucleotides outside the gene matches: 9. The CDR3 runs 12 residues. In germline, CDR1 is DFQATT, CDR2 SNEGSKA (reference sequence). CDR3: CSARAAGTEQFF. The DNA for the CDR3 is TGCAGTGCCCGAGCAGCGGGAACGGAGCAGTTCTTC.